This T cell receptor (beta chain) was captured by sequencing in a study of T cell repertoires in cytomegalovirus infection. Across the whole study: Both CMV infection and a matching HLA type were indicated by public TCR beta signatures. Broader study findings: Ex vivo, HLA-C-restricted CMV-specific TCR beta clonotypes prevailed over the rest of the response.

This clonotype was counted between two and nine times. Its antigen is not identified. With 1 base removed from V and 4 bases from J, the gap between germline ends came to 10 bases. CDR1 and CDR2 (germline): SGHTA, FQGNSA. CDR3 length: 14 amino acids. TCRdb processed the reads anew with MiXCR; each CDR3 protein has one entry. Counted here are roughly 120,000 distinct CDR3 sequences, under 35% occurring once; the ten biggest clones make up around two fifths. The sequence came from a human donor in good health (CMV status not recorded). Some clones in this sample may be carry-over from other donors' samples. The material was CD8+ T cells from cultured PBMCs, obtained from culture after CMV antigen stimulation. The rearrangement uses TRBV7-2 and TRBJ1-1; D perhaps matches TRBD1 (5 bases). CDR3 sequence: CASSLEGLGTEAFF. The CDR3, as DNA: TGTGCCAGCAGCTTAGAGGGGCTTGGCACTGAAGCTTTCTTT.